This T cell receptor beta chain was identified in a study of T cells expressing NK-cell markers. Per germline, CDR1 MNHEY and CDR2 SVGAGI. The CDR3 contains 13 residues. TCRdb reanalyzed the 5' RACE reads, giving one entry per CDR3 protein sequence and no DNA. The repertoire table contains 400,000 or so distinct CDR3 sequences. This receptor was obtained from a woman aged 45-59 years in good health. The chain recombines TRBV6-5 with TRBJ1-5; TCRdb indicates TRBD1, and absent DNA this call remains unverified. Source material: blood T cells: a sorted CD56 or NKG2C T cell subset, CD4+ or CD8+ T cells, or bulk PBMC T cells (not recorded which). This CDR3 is CASRRGLGEPQHF.